This entry lists 30 T cell receptor beta chains sequenced from one sample in a study of T cell responses to AZD1222 COVID-19 vaccine. The table came from immunoSEQ multiplex PCR; TCRdb's copy has only in-frame clones and leaves some out. The data hold approximately 150,000 clones, with about 92% observed a single time. The sample here was peripheral blood, taken on day 0 of AZD1222 vaccination. These receptors were collected from an adult in good health.

The V and J genes are TRBV30 and TRBJ1-6; D call uncertain. CDR3 length: 15 amino acids. CDR1 is GTSNPN, CDR2 SVGIG, per germline (reference sequence). Deletions cut 2 bases from V and 0 bases from J, with 8 bases between. CDR3 region: CAWSRKSSYNSPLHF. The CDR3 DNA follows: TGTGCCTGGAGTCGGAAGAGCTCCTATAATTCACCCCTCCACTTT.

CDR3 protein: CASSPVSTLNSPLHF. CDR3 bases: TGTGCCAGCAGCCCGGTCTCTACGTTAAATTCACCCCTCCACTTT. The chain links TRBV7-2 to TRBJ1-6; D remains ambiguous. V was cut by 5 bases and J by 7 bases, with 15 bases left in between. Germline CDR1 reads SGHTA; CDR2 reads FQGNSA. The CDR3 has 15 residues.

V gene TRBV3-1 (or the pseudogene TRBV3-2) combines with J gene TRBJ2-5; 11 nucleotides match TRBD2. Germline trimming cut 0 bases from V and 0 bases from J; bases unmatched to any gene: 9. Germline V gene data show CDR1 as LGHDT and CDR2 as YNNKEL (reference sequence). The CDR3 runs to 19 residues. The CDR3 here is CASSQDLGSGGAYQETQYF. The DNA for the CDR3 is TGTGCCAGCAGCCAAGACTTAGGTAGCGGGGGGGCGTACCAAGAGACCCAGTACTTC.

The rearrangement uses TRBV7-9 and TRBJ1-3; D gene unclear. The CDR3 totals 17 residues. From germline, CDR1 is SEHNR and CDR2 FQNEAQ (reference sequence). Trimming cost V 1 base and J 0 bases, with 13 bases left between them. The DNA of the CDR3 is TGTGCCAGCAGCTTAGTAGTGAGTCCAAGCTCTGGAAACACCATATATTTT. Residues: CASSLVVSPSSGNTIYF. Variable domain in full (rest from reference TRBV7-9 and TRBJ1-3): DTGVSQNPRHKITKRGQNVTFRCDPISEHNRLYWYRQTLGQGPEFLTYFQNEAQLEKSRLLSDRFSAERPKGSFSTLEIQRTEQGDSAMYLCASSLVVSPSSGNTIYFGEGSWLTVV.

This clone came up once. The chain links TRBV18 to TRBJ2-3; 7 bases align to TRBD2. Germline loops: CDR1 KGHSH, CDR2 LQKENI. The V and J ends lost 2 bases and 2 bases, in that order; junction bases with no gene match: 7. The CDR3 has 16 residues. CDR3 DNA sequence: TGTGCCAGCTCACCAATCCCTAGCGGACTCACAGATACGCAGTATTTT. This encodes CASSPIPSGLTDTQYF.

In its sample, this clone was seen once. This rearrangement joins TRBV13 to TRBJ2-5; maybe TRBD1 (5 bases). This CDR3 region has 14 residues. The ends were cut back, 3 bases at V and 5 bases at J, with 13 bases in the middle. CDR1 is PRHDT, CDR2 FYEKMQ, per germline (reference sequence). The CDR3 DNA reads as TGTGCCAGCAGCTTTGAGACAGACCGTGAGACCCAGTACTTC. The encoded protein is CASSFETDRETQYF. Supplemented by reference TRBV13 and TRBJ2-5, the full variable domain reads AAGVIQSPRHLIKEKRETATLKCYPIPRHDTVYWYQQGPGQDPQFLISFYEKMQSDKGSIPDRFSAQQFSDYHSELNMSSLELGDSALYFCASSFETDRETQYFGPGTRLLVL.

The chain carries TRBV3-1 (or the pseudogene TRBV3-2) and TRBJ2-1, with D perhaps TRBD2 (5 bases). V lost 0 bases to trimming and J lost 8 bases, with 11 bases between them. Germline V CDR1 and CDR2: LGHDT, YNNKEL (reference sequence). CDR3 length: 14 residues. The CDR3 loop is CASSQDPPGDEQFF. Written as DNA, the CDR3 is TGTGCCAGCAGCCAAGACCCGCCCGGGGATGAGCAGTTCTTC.

This clone has just one count. The chain links TRBV11-3 to TRBJ1-6; TRBD1 aligns across 9 bases. The CDR3 sequence is 15 residues long. V lost 0 bases, J lost 8 bases, and 2 bases stayed unmatched. Germline assignment: CDR1 SGHNT and CDR2 YENEEA. DNA for the CDR3: TGTGCCAGCAGCTTAGAACAGGGGGCTGATTCACCCCTCCACTTT. It is translated as CASSLEQGADSPLHF.

The chain couples TRBV7-2 to TRBJ2-7; D gene ambiguous. The CDR3 covers 13 residues. V was clipped by 6 bases and J by 0 bases, with 9 bases between them. Per germline, CDR1 SGHTA and CDR2 FQGNSA. The CDR3 here is CASRPTASYEQYF. CDR3 in DNA: TGTGCCAGCAGACCGACTGCCTCCTACGAGCAGTACTTC.

The V and J genes are TRBV3-1 (or the pseudogene TRBV3-2) and TRBJ2-2; D is uncertain. Germline V gene sequence: CDR1 LGHDT, CDR2 YNNKEL (reference sequence). V lost 0 bases and J lost 2, with 19 bases in between. There are 19 residues in the CDR3. CDR3 amino acids: CASSQDMFRLVGNTGELFF. The CDR3 nucleotides read TGTGCCAGCAGCCAAGATATGTTTCGGCTAGTCGGTAACACCGGGGAGCTGTTTTTT.

The gene calls are TRBV28 and TRBJ2-2; 9 positions agree with TRBD1. The V segment lost 6 bases and the J segment 2 bases; nucleotides outside the gene matches: 4. The CDR3 is made up of 15 amino acids. From germline, CDR1 is MDHEN and CDR2 SYDVKM. The CDR3 DNA follows: TGTGCCAGCAGCACAGGGGGCCTTAACACCGGGGAGCTGTTTTTT. Protein sequence: CASSTGGLNTGELFF. Full variable domain (remainder filled in from reference TRBV28 and TRBJ2-2): DVKVTQSSRYLVKRTGEKVFLECVQDMDHENMFWYRQDPGLGLRLIYFSYDVKMKEKGDIPEGYSVSREKKERFSLILESASTNQTSMYLCASSTGGLNTGELFFGEGSRLTVL.

The V and J genes are TRBV7-8 and TRBJ2-3; D remains ambiguous. The germline V gene has CDR1 SGHVS and CDR2 FQNEAQ. There are 11 residues in the CDR3. With 9 bases removed from V and 5 bases from J, the gap between germline ends came to 9 bases. In DNA, the CDR3 is TGTGCCAGTCGGTTGGGAGATACGCAGTATTTT. Its translation: CASRLGDTQYF.

The V and J genes are TRBV5-1 and TRBJ2-1; 9 nucleotides line up with TRBD2. The ends lost 1 base at V and 9 bases at J; junction bases unmatched: 11. This CDR3 region has 16 residues. Germline V gene lookup returns CDR1 SGHRS and CDR2 YFSETQ. CDR3 nucleotide sequence: TGCGCCAGCAGCTTGCGAAGCGGGGGGCGCGGAGGTGAGCAGTTCTTC. Translated: CASSLRSGGRGGEQFF.

This sequence joins TRBV19 and TRBJ1-5, with 9 bases fitting TRBD1. V shed 3 bases, J shed 3 bases, and the junction held 3 bases outside the gene matches. From germline, CDR1 is LNHDA and CDR2 SQIVND (reference sequence). CDR3 length: 15 residues. The DNA of the CDR3 is TGTGCCAGTAGTATGGACAGGGGCTTCAATCAGCCCCAGCATTTT. Translating it yields CASSMDRGFNQPQHF.

V gene TRBV5-4 combines with J gene TRBJ2-7; either TRBD1 or TRBD2 may fit D (5 bases each). Germline-derived CDR1 and CDR2 are SGHNT and YYREEE (reference sequence). This CDR3 region has 15 residues. V lost 4 bases, J lost 0 bases, and 14 bases lay in between. DNA for the CDR3: TGTGCCAGCAGCCAAGGGACGGTTAGCTCCTACGAGCAGTACTTC. It codes for CASSQGTVSSYEQYF.

The gene calls are TRBV5-1 and TRBJ1-1; D is undetermined. The germline gives CDR1 SGHRS, CDR2 YFSETQ. This CDR3 is built from 14 residues. V was trimmed by 0 bases and J by 1 base, leaving 7 bases between them. CDR3 residues: CASSLADGNTEAFF. CDR3 sequence (DNA): TGCGCCAGCAGCTTGGCTGACGGGAACACTGAAGCTTTCTTT.

The rearrangement uses TRBV2 and TRBJ1-3; no firm D call. V dropped 3 bases and J dropped 4 bases, with 16 bases sitting between them. CDR1 and CDR2 (germline): SNHLY, FYNNEI. The CDR3 spans 16 residues. The CDR3 protein is CASSESWAAIGNTIYF. The DNA for the CDR3 is TGTGCCAGCAGTGAGAGTTGGGCAGCGATAGGAAACACCATATATTTT.

This rearrangement joins TRBV19 to TRBJ1-5, with TRBD1 matching over 7 bases. Trimming at V came to 6 bases and at J to 3 bases, leaving 5 bases not matched to a gene. Germline V gene lookup returns CDR1 LNHDA and CDR2 SQIVND (reference sequence). The CDR3 loop spans 14 amino acids. The CDR3 DNA follows: TGTGCCAGTAGCAATGACAGGGTCAATCAGCCCCAGCATTTT. Amino acids: CASSNDRVNQPQHF.

The J gene is TRBJ1-1, the V gene TRBV6-1; D is unclear. Trimming removed 3 bases at V and 4 bases at J, with 9 bases between. The germline gives CDR1 MNHNS, CDR2 SASEGT. The CDR3 length is 13 residues. Here the CDR3 DNA reads TGTGCCAGCAGTGAGGCCCGAGGCACTGAAGCTTTCTTT. Its translation: CASSEARGTEAFF.

The V and J genes are TRBV6-5 and TRBJ1-2; a possible D gene is TRBD1 (5 bases). The CDR3 loop spans 13 amino acids. Germline V lookup: CDR1 MNHEY, CDR2 SVGAGI. Trimming took off 6 bases at V and 2 bases at J, with 10 bases between the two ends. The CDR3 protein is CASSRAGNYGYTF. The CDR3 bases are TGTGCCAGCAGCAGGGCAGGGAACTATGGCTACACCTTC.

This chain connects TRBV29-1 to TRBJ1-1; TRBD1 might be the D (5 bases). Germline loops: CDR1 SQVTM, CDR2 ANQGSEA. With 7 bases removed from V and 3 bases from J, the gap between germline ends came to 21 bases. The CDR3 loop spans 15 amino acids. CDR3: CSGIRDALSHTEAFF. In DNA form, the CDR3 reads TGCAGCGGCATAAGGGACGCGTTAAGCCACACTGAAGCTTTCTTT.

CDR3 amino acids: CASSFLSNSPLHF. In nucleotides, the CDR3 is TGTGCCAGCAGCTTTTTGTCTAATTCACCCCTCCACTTT. This rearrangement joins TRBV7-9 to TRBJ1-6, with unresolved D. The V end lost 3 bases, the J end lost 6 bases, and 6 bases lay between the germline ends. CDR1 SEHNR and CDR2 FQNEAQ come from the germline V gene (reference sequence). CDR3 size: 13 residues.

The gene calls are TRBV14 and TRBJ1-2, with D unresolved. Germline V CDR1 and CDR2: SGHDN, FVKESK. The CDR3 is 13 residues long. V was clipped by 1 base and J by 3 bases, with 6 bases between them. DNA for the CDR3: TGTGCCAGCAGCCAAGGTCTTGACTATGGCTACACCTTC. It encodes CASSQGLDYGYTF.

The rearrangement links TRBV4-1 to TRBJ1-2; possibly TRBD1 for D (6 bases). V was trimmed by 1 base and J by 8 bases, leaving 14 bases between them. The CDR3 runs to 14 residues. Per the germline V gene, CDR1 is MGHRA and CDR2 is YSYEKL. CDR3 residues: CASSQVRRGQGYTF. CDR3 nucleotides: TGCGCCAGCAGCCAAGTCCGCAGGGGCCAGGGCTACACCTTC.

The V call is TRBV4-2, the J call TRBJ2-3; possibly TRBD1 or TRBD2 for D (5 bases each). The CDR3 consists of 16 residues. With 0 bases removed from V and 1 base from J, the gap between germline ends came to 11 bases. The germline gives CDR1 LGHNA, CDR2 YNFKEQ. CDR3 sequence reads: CASSQDIGAGTDTQYF. The CDR3 DNA reads as TGTGCCAGCAGCCAAGATATCGGGGCGGGCACAGATACGCAGTATTTT.

The rearrangement links TRBV6-5 to TRBJ1-5; 7 positions match TRBD1. Germline V gives CDR1 MNHEY, CDR2 SVGAGI. This CDR3 contains 15 residues. J lost 7 bases, V lost 5 bases, and 11 bases had no gene match. The CDR3 loop reads CASSRSGGLEQPQHF. CDR3 bases: TGTGCCAGCAGTCGCTCAGGGGGTCTAGAACAGCCCCAGCATTTT.

The V gene is TRBV3-1 (or the pseudogene TRBV3-2), the J gene TRBJ2-1; the D gene is possibly TRBD1 (5 bases). CDR1 and CDR2 (germline): LGHDT, YNNKEL (reference sequence). The V and J ends lost 7 bases and 4 bases respectively, with 17 bases between them. This CDR3 spans 15 amino acids. Here the CDR3 DNA reads TGTGCCAGCACTTTAACTCAGGGTTTTTACAATGAGCAGTTCTTC. It encodes CASTLTQGFYNEQFF.

V gene TRBV6-5 combines with J gene TRBJ1-2, with TRBD1 identical over 11 bases. Trimming at V came to 4 bases and at J to 7 bases, leaving 8 bases not matched to a gene. The germline V gene encodes CDR1 MNHEY and CDR2 SVGAGI. The CDR3 is made up of 15 amino acids. In DNA form, the CDR3 reads TGTGCCAGCAGTTTCTCTGGACAGGGGGCTTCTGGCTACACCTTC. It is translated as CASSFSGQGASGYTF.

The J gene is TRBJ1-2, the V gene TRBV4-1; D possibly corresponds to TRBD1 (5 bases). The length of the CDR3 is 17 residues. The germline V and J ends were trimmed by 0 bases and 4 bases, with 18 bases remaining between them. Germline V gives CDR1 MGHRA, CDR2 YSYEKL. For the CDR3, the DNA is TGCGCCAGCAGCCAAGATTACGGGGACCCGACGGGCTATGGCTACACCTTC. Protein sequence: CASSQDYGDPTGYGYTF.

The chain joins TRBV27 to TRBJ2-1, with 12 nucleotides matching TRBD1. Trimming cost V 3 bases and J 7 bases; bases outside gene matches: 4. The CDR3 consists of 15 residues. Germline CDR1 is MNHEY and CDR2 is SMNVEV (reference sequence). Here the CDR3 DNA reads TGTGCCAGCAGTTTGGGGACAGGGGGCAGGAATGAGCAGTTCTTC. Translating gives CASSLGTGGRNEQFF.